The 20 T cell receptor beta chains listed next were all sequenced from one sample in a study of shared clonotypes between healthy human individuals. CD45RO-negative, CCR7-selected cells formed the naive CD8 fraction, which excluded terminally differentiated effector memory CD45RA+ cells. The assay was immunoSEQ multiplex PCR, and TCRdb's table has in-frame clones only and misses some. Of approximately 600,000 clones in the sample, approximately 95% are singletons; the top ten hold over 0.1%. The material sequenced was naive CD8+ T cells sorted from blood. The receptors were sampled from a woman in her 30s in good health.

The genes are TRBV28 and TRBJ2-2, with unresolved D. This CDR3 is 11 amino acids long. From germline, CDR1 is MDHEN and CDR2 SYDVKM. Trimming took 6 bases from V and 6 from J, leaving 5 bases between them. The CDR3 DNA follows: TGTGCCAGCAGCCGATCCGGGGAGCTGTTTTTT. Its translation is CASSRSGELFF.

V and J are TRBV7-9 and TRBJ2-7; possibly TRBD2 for D (5 bases). The CDR3 length is 12 residues. Trimming took off 6 bases at V and 4 bases at J, with 10 bases between the two ends. Germline lookup yields CDR1 SEHNR and CDR2 FQNEAQ (reference sequence). As DNA, the CDR3 is TGTGCCAGCAGGGAGGATGGATACGAGCAGTACTTC. As protein: CASREDGYEQYF.

V usage is TRBV30 and J usage is TRBJ2-1; perhaps D is TRBD1 or TRBD2 (5 bases each). Germline loops: CDR1 GTSNPN, CDR2 SVGIG (reference sequence). The CDR3 totals 15 residues. Trimming took 0 bases from V and 6 from J, leaving 15 bases between them. The CDR3 here is CAWSVPGSRGNEQFF. The CDR3, as DNA: TGTGCCTGGAGTGTTCCAGGGAGTAGGGGCAATGAGCAGTTCTTC.

The chain links TRBV4-1 to TRBJ1-1; 9 nucleotides align to TRBD1. Germline V gene lookup returns CDR1 MGHRA and CDR2 YSYEKL. Trimming at V came to 4 bases and at J to 6 bases, leaving 27 bases not matched to a gene. This CDR3 is built from 21 residues. The CDR3 loop reads CASSPRFSGHRGLTDVPEAFF. The CDR3 DNA is TGCGCCAGCAGCCCGAGATTTTCGGGGCACAGGGGGCTCACGGATGTTCCTGAAGCTTTCTTT.

This chain joins TRBV7-2 and TRBJ2-7; no firm D call. The V and J ends lost 8 bases and 0 bases respectively, with 14 bases between them. Germline values: CDR1 SGHTA, CDR2 FQGNSA. This CDR3 contains 14 residues. CDR3 bases: TGTGCCAGCGTCCCCCGGTTGACCTCCTACGAGCAGTACTTC. Its protein product is CASVPRLTSYEQYF. The whole variable domain, filled in from reference TRBV7-2 and TRBJ2-7, reads GAGVSQSPSNKVTEKGKDVELRCDPISGHTALYWYRQSLGQGLEFLIYFQGNSAPDKSGLPSDRFSAERTGGSVSTLTIQRTQQEDSAVYLCASVPRLTSYEQYFGPGTRLTVT.

The sample holds a few counts of this clone. The same CDR3 also results from other DNA sequences found in this sample. V and J are TRBV6-5 and TRBJ1-5; 9 bases line up with TRBD1. The CDR3 length is 14 residues. CDR1 MNHEY and CDR2 SVGAGI come from the germline V gene. J lost 4 bases, V lost 5 bases, and 3 bases had no gene match. The CDR3 loop reads CASSPGQGNQPQHF. CDR3 nucleotides: TGTGCCAGCAGTCCGGGACAGGGAAATCAGCCCCAGCATTTT.

The chain is built from TRBV27 and TRBJ1-5, with D unresolved. The V gene lost 7 bases and the J gene lost 0 bases, with 10 bases spanning the gap. CDR1 is MNHEY, CDR2 SMNVEV, per germline (reference sequence). The length of the CDR3 is 14 residues. The CDR3 sequence: CASNAVYSNQPQHF. CDR3 DNA sequence: TGTGCCAGCAACGCAGTTTATAGCAATCAGCCCCAGCATTTT.

The J gene is TRBJ2-1, the V gene TRBV9; either TRBD1 or TRBD2 may fit D (5 bases each). This CDR3 contains 14 residues. Germline CDR1 and CDR2: SGDLS and YYNGEE. Trimming took 4 bases from V and 5 from J, leaving 13 bases between them. The CDR3: CASSPRDANNEQFF. The CDR3 DNA is TGTGCCAGCAGCCCCCGGGACGCCAACAATGAGCAGTTCTTC.

V and J are TRBV29-1 and TRBJ2-5, with 8 bases matching TRBD2. The J call may be faulty, since TRBJ2-7 better matches the DNA end. The CDR3 runs 15 residues. Germline-derived CDR1 and CDR2 are SQVTM and ANQGSEA. Here the CDR3 DNA reads TGCAGCGTTTCCACGGGGGGAGCGGGAGCGGACGAGCAGTACTTC. The encoded protein is CSVSTGGAGADEQYF.

The chain has TRBV5-8 and TRBJ2-1; 7 nucleotides agree with TRBD2. CDR1 is SGHTS, CDR2 YDEGEE, per germline. With V trimmed by 0 bases and J by 5 bases, 5 bases remained unmatched. The CDR3 runs 15 residues. CDR3 amino acids: CASSLVAGVNNEQFF. In DNA form, the CDR3 reads TGTGCCAGCAGCTTGGTGGCGGGAGTGAACAATGAGCAGTTCTTC.

This sequence joins TRBV29-1 and TRBJ2-2; 8 nucleotides agree with TRBD1. The ends lost 6 bases at V and 1 base at J; junction bases unmatched: 7. Looked up from germline, CDR1 is SQVTM and CDR2 is ANQGSEA. There are 15 residues in the CDR3. CDR3: CSVDDRGGNTGELFF. CDR3 DNA: TGCAGCGTCGATGACAGGGGTGGGAACACCGGGGAGCTGTTTTTT.

As DNA, the CDR3 is TGTGCCAGCAGAGGGGGACAGAGCGCTAACTATGGCTACACCTTC. It codes for CASRGGQSANYGYTF. This chain connects TRBV28 to TRBJ1-2; 7 bases fit TRBD1. V shed 6 bases and J 0 bases; nucleotides not matched to a gene: 7. Germline V CDR1 and CDR2: MDHEN, SYDVKM. The CDR3 contains 15 residues.

The V call is TRBV5-6, the J call TRBJ2-3, with 7 bases that match TRBD2. The germline V gene encodes CDR1 SGHDT and CDR2 YYEEEE. This CDR3 is 17 amino acids long. Trimming took 0 bases from V and 2 from J; bases not matched to a gene: 9. CDR3 amino acids: CASSLAWLAEPTDTQYF. DNA for the CDR3: TGTGCCAGCAGCTTGGCCTGGCTAGCGGAACCCACAGATACGCAGTATTTT.

J is TRBJ2-2 and V is TRBV5-1; no firm D call. CDR1 and CDR2 from the germline V gene are SGHRS and YFSETQ. The CDR3 covers 14 residues. V lost 0 bases to trimming and J lost 2 bases, with 5 bases between them. CDR3 amino acids: CASSLDDNTGELFF. In nucleotides, the CDR3 is TGCGCCAGCAGCTTGGACGATAACACCGGGGAGCTGTTTTTT.

The chain employs TRBV13 and TRBJ2-5, with 12 bases aligning to TRBD2. The CDR3 is made up of 15 amino acids. In germline, CDR1 is PRHDT, CDR2 FYEKMQ (reference sequence). V lost 5 bases to trimming and J lost 3 bases; unmatched junction nucleotides: 4. The CDR3 spells CASSERTSGEETQYF. CDR3 in DNA: TGTGCCAGCAGCGAAAGGACTAGCGGGGAAGAGACCCAGTACTTC. Full variable domain (remainder filled in from reference TRBV13 and TRBJ2-5): AAGVIQSPRHLIKEKRETATLKCYPIPRHDTVYWYQQGPGQDPQFLISFYEKMQSDKGSIPDRFSAQQFSDYHSELNMSSLELGDSALYFCASSERTSGEETQYFGPGTRLLVL.

This chain uses TRBV21-1 with TRBJ2-5; the tabulated D call, TRBD2, remains unverified against the DNA. TRBV21-1 is marked as a pseudogene. The CDR3 runs 19 residues. DNA of the CDR3: TGTGCCAGCAGCAAAGTCCCTAAGTTGGTAGCGGGAGAGGGGGAGACCCAGTACTTC. The encoded protein is CASSKVPKLVAGEGETQYF.

The chain has TRBV25-1 and TRBJ1-2; D perhaps matches TRBD1 (5 bases). This CDR3 spans 13 amino acids. Germline CDR1 is MGHDK and CDR2 is SYGVNS. With 2 bases removed from V and 7 bases from J, the gap between germline ends came to 11 bases. The DNA for the CDR3 is TGTGCCAGCAGTGAAGGCAGGGTGGGTGGCTACACCTTC. Translation gives CASSEGRVGGYTF.

The chain carries TRBV7-6 and TRBJ2-5, with 9 bases fitting TRBD2. With the DNA end fitting TRBJ2-7 better, the J assignment may be wrong. The CDR3 totals 16 residues. CDR1 SGHVS and CDR2 FNYEAQ come from the germline V gene. The CDR3: CASSQEGSSGGYEQYF. For the CDR3, the DNA is TGTGCCAGCAGCCAAGAGGGGAGTAGCGGGGGCTACGAGCAGTACTTC.

This chain links TRBV11-2 with TRBJ2-7, with TRBD1 matching 7 bases. This CDR3 spans 16 amino acids. Germline lookup yields CDR1 SGHAT and CDR2 FQNNGV. Trimming cost V 2 bases and J 2 bases; bases outside gene matches: 9. The CDR3 protein is CASSLSQGVRAYEQYF. Written as DNA, the CDR3 is TGTGCCAGCAGCTTATCCCAGGGGGTTAGAGCCTACGAGCAGTACTTC.

This rearrangement joins TRBV2 to TRBJ2-5, with 9 nucleotides matching TRBD1. Losses at the gene ends were 5 bases for V and 5 bases for J; bases not matched to a gene: 12. The CDR3 has 16 amino acids. The germline CDR1 and CDR2 sequences are SNHLY and FYNNEI. In DNA form, the CDR3 reads TGTGCCAGCAGTTCCGGGACAGGGTCGAGGGTCGAGACCCAGTACTTC. Its protein is CASSSGTGSRVETQYF.